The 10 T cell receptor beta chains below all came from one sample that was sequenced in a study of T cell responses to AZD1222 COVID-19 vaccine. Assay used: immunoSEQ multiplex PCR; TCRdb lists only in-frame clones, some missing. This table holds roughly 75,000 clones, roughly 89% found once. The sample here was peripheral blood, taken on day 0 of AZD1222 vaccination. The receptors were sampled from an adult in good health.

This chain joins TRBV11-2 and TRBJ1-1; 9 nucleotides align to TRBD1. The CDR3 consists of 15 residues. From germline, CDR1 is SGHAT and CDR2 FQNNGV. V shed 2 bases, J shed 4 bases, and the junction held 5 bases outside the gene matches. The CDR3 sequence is CASSLSGQGATEAFF. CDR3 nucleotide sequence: TGTGCCAGCAGCTTATCGGGACAGGGTGCCACTGAAGCTTTCTTT.

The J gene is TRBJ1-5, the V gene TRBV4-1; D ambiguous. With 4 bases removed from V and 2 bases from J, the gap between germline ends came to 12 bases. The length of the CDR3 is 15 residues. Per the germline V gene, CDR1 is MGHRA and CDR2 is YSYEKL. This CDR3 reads CASSPGVWGNQPQHF. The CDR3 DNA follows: TGCGCCAGCAGCCCCGGTGTGTGGGGCAATCAGCCCCAGCATTTT.

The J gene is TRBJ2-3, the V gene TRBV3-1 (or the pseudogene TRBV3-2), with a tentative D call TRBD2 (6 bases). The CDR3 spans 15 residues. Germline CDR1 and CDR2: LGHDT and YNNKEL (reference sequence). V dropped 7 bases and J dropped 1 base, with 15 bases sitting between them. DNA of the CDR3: TGTGCCAGCACCTCAGCGTGGGGGGGCACAGATACGCAGTATTTT. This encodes CASTSAWGGTDTQYF.

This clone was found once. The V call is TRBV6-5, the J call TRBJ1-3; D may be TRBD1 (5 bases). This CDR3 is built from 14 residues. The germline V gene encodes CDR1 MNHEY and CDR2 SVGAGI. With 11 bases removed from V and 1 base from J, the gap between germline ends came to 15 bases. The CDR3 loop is CAVHVGGSGNTIYF. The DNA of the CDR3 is TGTGCCGTCCACGTTGGGGGATCTGGAAACACCATATATTTT.

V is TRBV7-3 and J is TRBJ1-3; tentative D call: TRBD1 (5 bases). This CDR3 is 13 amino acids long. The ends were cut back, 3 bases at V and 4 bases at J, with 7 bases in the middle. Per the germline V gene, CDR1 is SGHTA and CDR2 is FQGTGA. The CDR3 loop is CASSLQGGNTIYF. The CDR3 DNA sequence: TGTGCCAGCAGCTTGCAGGGAGGAAACACCATATATTTT.

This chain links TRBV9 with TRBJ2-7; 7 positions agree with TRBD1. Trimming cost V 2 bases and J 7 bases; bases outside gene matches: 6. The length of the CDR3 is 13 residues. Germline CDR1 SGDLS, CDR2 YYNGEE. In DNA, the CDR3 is TGTGCCAGCAGCGTGACAGGGTCTCGGGAGCAGTACTTC. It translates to CASSVTGSREQYF. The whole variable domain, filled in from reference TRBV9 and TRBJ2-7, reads DSGVTQTPKHLITATGQRVTLRCSPRSGDLSVYWYQQSLDQGLQFLIQYYNGEERAKGNILERFSAQQFPDLHSELNLSSLELGDSALYFCASSVTGSREQYFGPGTRLTVT.

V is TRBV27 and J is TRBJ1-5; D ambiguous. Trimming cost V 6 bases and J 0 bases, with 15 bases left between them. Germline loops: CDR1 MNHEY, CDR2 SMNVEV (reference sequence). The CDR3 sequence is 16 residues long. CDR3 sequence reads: CASSPDLLYSNQPQHF. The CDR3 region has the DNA TGTGCCAGCAGCCCAGACCTGCTATATAGCAATCAGCCCCAGCATTTT.

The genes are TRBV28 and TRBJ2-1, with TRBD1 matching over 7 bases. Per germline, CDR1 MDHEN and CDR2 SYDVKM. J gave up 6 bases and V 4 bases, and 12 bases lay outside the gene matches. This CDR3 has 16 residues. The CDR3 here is CASSSSGTAGRNEQFF. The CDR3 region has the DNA TGTGCCAGCAGTTCCTCCGGGACAGCCGGTCGCAATGAGCAGTTCTTC.

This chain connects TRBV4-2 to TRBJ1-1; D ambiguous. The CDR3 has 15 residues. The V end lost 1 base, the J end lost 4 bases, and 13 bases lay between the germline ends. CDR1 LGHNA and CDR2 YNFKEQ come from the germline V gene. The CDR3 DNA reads TGTGCCAGCAGCCAAGTCCAGGCCCCGGTCACTGAAGCTTTCTTT. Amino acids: CASSQVQAPVTEAFF.

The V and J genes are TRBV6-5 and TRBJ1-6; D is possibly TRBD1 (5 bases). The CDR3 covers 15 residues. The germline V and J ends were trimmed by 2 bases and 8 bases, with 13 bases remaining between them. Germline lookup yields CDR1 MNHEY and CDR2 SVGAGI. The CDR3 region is CASSYPGRADSPLHF. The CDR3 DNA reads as TGTGCCAGCAGTTACCCGGGCAGGGCGGATTCACCCCTCCACTTT.